The 6 T cell receptor beta chains below all came from one sample that was sequenced in a study of CD8 T cells in ankylosing spondylitis. Overall study findings and caveats: Apparently characteristic of ankylosing spondylitis blood was a TCR beta motif (fewer than ten highly homologous variants).

One entry per CDR3 protein results from TCRdb running MiXCR on the 5' RACE reads. This sample has about 800,000 distinct CDR3 sequences, with over 9.5% found just once. Their cognate antigens are unknown. Material: blood, either unsorted or a sorted T cell fraction (not recorded which). These receptor sequences come from a male donor with ankylosing spondylitis.

This clonotype has a count of ten or more. The rearrangement uses TRBV10-3 and TRBJ2-7, with 7 positions matching TRBD1. V dropped 4 bases and J dropped 2; count of bases not matched to a gene: 2. The CDR3 runs to 13 residues. Per germline, CDR1 ENHRY and CDR2 SYGVKD. CDR3 protein: CAISGRGPYEQYF. The CDR3 DNA reads TGTGCCATCAGTGGAAGGGGGCCCTACGAGCAGTACTTC.

The chain combines TRBV11-1 with TRBJ2-1, with D perhaps TRBD1 (6 bases). Per germline, CDR1 SGHAT and CDR2 FQDESV (reference sequence). V lost 9 bases to trimming and J lost 3 bases, with 18 bases between them. This CDR3 contains 15 residues. The CDR3 loop reads CASSQGHYYYNEQFF. The CDR3 DNA sequence: TGTGCCAGTTCACAGGGACACTACTACTACAATGAGCAGTTCTTC.

The chain carries TRBV18 and TRBJ2-1, with unresolved D. The CDR3 is 12 amino acids. The V end was cut by 2 bases, the J end by 9 bases, with 8 bases between. Per germline, CDR1 KGHSH and CDR2 LQKENI. CDR3 in amino acids: CASSPTSGEQFF. CDR3 bases: TGTGCCAGCTCACCAACATCAGGTGAGCAGTTCTTC. Filled out from reference TRBV18 and TRBJ2-1, the complete variable domain reads NAGVMQNPRHLVRRRGQEARLRCSPMKGHSHVYWYRQLPEEGLKFMVYLQKENIIDESGMPKERFSAEFPKEGPSILRIQQVVRGDSAAYFCASSPTSGEQFFGPGTRLTVL.

This clonotype was observed a few times. The chain joins TRBV20-1 to TRBJ2-5, with no clear D. The ends were cut back, 8 bases at V and 3 bases at J, with 16 bases in the middle. CDR3 length: 13 residues. Germline V gene sequence: CDR1 DFQATT, CDR2 SNEGSKA (reference sequence). The CDR3 protein is CSQRRVQKETQYF. The DNA for the CDR3 is TGCAGTCAAAGACGGGTGCAGAAAGAGACCCAGTACTTC.

V gene TRBV5-1 combines with J gene TRBJ2-5, with 10 bases identical to TRBD2. The V gene's germline CDR1 is SGHRS and CDR2 YFSETQ. The CDR3 covers 14 residues. The V and J ends lost 6 bases and 5 bases, in that order; junction bases with no gene match: 7. CDR3 in amino acids: CASMASGSDETQYF. The CDR3 DNA is TGCGCCAGCATGGCTAGCGGGAGTGATGAGACCCAGTACTTC.

This clonotype occurred many times. The junction shows a germline mismatch at one end, possibly a read error. The chain uses TRBV7-7 and TRBJ2-1; D not resolved. The CDR3 runs to 14 residues. CDR1 is SSHAT and CDR2 is FNYEAQ in the germline V gene (reference sequence). The CDR3 nucleotides read TGTGCTAGCAGCTTAAATGCTGCCCTCGGGGAGCAGTTCTTC. Translation: CASSLNAALGEQFF.